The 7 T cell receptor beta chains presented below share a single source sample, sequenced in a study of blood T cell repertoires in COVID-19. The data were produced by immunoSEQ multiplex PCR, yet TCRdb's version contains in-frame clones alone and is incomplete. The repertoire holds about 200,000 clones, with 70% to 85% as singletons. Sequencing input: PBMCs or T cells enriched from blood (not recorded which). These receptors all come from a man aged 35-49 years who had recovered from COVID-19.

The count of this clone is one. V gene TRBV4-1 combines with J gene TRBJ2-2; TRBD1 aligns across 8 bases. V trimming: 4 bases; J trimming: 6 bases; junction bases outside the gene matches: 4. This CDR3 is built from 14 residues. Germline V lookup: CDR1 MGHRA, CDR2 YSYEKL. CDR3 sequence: CASSPKTGAGELFF. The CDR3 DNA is TGCGCCAGCAGCCCTAAGACAGGGGCCGGGGAGCTGTTTTTT.

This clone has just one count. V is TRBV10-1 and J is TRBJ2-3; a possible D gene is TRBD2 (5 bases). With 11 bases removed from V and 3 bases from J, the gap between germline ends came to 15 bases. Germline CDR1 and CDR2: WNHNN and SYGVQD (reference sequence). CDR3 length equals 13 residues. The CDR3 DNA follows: TGCGCCGCCTCAGCGGATCTTACAGATACGCAGTATTTT. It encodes CAASADLTDTQYF.

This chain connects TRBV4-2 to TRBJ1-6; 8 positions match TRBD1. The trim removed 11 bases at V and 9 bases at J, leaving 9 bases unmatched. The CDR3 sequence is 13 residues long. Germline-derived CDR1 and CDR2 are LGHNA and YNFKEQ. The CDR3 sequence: CAVQGAGGSPLHF. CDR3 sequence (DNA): TGTGCCGTCCAGGGGGCGGGCGGTTCACCCCTCCACTTT.

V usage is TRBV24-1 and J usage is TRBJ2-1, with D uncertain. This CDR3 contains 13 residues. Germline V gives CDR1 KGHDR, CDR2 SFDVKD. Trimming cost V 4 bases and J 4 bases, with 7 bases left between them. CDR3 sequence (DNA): TGTGCCACCAGTGAGATCGGGTACAATGAGCAGTTCTTC. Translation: CATSEIGYNEQFF.

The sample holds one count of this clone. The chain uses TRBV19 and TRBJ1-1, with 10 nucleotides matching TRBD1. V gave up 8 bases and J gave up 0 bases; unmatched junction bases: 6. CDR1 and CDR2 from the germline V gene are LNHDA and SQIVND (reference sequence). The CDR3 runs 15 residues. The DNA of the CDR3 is TGTGCCAGTGGCAGACAGGGGGCCATGAACACTGAAGCTTTCTTT. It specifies CASGRQGAMNTEAFF.

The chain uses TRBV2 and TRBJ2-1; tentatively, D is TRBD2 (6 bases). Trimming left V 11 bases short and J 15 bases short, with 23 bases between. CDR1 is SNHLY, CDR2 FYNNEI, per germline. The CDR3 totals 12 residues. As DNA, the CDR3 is TGTGCCTCCCAACCCCGGGGCGGGGAGACGTTCTTC. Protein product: CASQPRGGETFF.

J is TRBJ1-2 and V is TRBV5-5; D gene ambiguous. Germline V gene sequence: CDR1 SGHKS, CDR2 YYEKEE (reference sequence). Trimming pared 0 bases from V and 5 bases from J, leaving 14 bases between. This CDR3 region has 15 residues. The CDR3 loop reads CASSLGVGGRYGYTF. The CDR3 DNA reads TGTGCCAGCAGCTTGGGAGTAGGCGGAAGATATGGCTACACCTTC.